Below are 28 T cell receptor beta chains sequenced from a single sample in a study of beta chain features in type 1 diabetes. Whole-study findings and limits: All four CD4+ subsets from Type 1 diabetes patients carried moderately but significantly shorter TCRB CDR3s.

Their target antigens are unknown. TCRB transcripts that were expressed got sequenced, as all of the isolated RNA had been reverse transcribed. Some clones are missing from TCRdb's copy, which holds only in-frame ones; the method was immunoSEQ multiplex PCR. The sample has 400,000 or so clones; roughly 12% are singletons. The sequenced material came from naive CD4+ T cells from blood. The receptor set was obtained from a woman between 18 and 30 years old with type 1 diabetes.

This clone has more than one count but fewer than ten. The chain employs TRBV7-9 and TRBJ1-2; possibly TRBD1 for D (5 bases). The CDR3 is 14 amino acids. V was clipped by 3 bases and J by 10 bases, with 18 bases between them. Looked up from germline, CDR1 is SEHNR and CDR2 is FQNEAQ (reference sequence). CDR3 sequence: CASSFMDRQKDYTF. CDR3 nucleotide sequence: TGTGCCAGCAGCTTCATGGATCGACAGAAGGACTACACCTTC.

V and J are TRBV7-2 and TRBJ2-5; 15 bases map to TRBD2. Trimming cost V 4 bases and J 4 bases; bases outside gene matches: 4. This CDR3 spans 16 amino acids. CDR1 and CDR2 (germline): SGHTA, FQGNSA. The CDR3 sequence is CASSSTGLAGGETQYF. CDR3 DNA sequence: TGTGCCAGCAGCTCGACGGGACTAGCGGGGGGAGAGACCCAGTACTTC.

In its sample, this clone was seen a few times. The chain uses TRBV28 and TRBJ2-5, with TRBD2 matching over 9 bases. The CDR3 has 16 amino acids. Germline V gene data show CDR1 as MDHEN and CDR2 as SYDVKM. V lost 5 bases, J lost 3 bases, and 10 bases stayed unmatched. The CDR3 here is CASSLLPASGEETQYF. The DNA of the CDR3 is TGTGCCAGCAGTCTCCTCCCGGCTAGCGGGGAAGAGACCCAGTACTTC.

The chain joins TRBV25-1 to TRBJ1-1, with D hard to call. CDR1 and CDR2 from the germline V gene are MGHDK and SYGVNS. V lost 1 base to trimming and J lost 5 bases, with 8 bases between them. The CDR3 has 13 amino acids. CDR3 bases: TGTGCCAGCAGTGAATCTGGGAGAACTGAAGCTTTCTTT. This encodes CASSESGRTEAFF.

A few counts support this clone. The rearrangement joins TRBV30 to TRBJ2-7; D perhaps matches TRBD2 (7 bases). Germline loops: CDR1 GTSNPN, CDR2 SVGIG (reference sequence). The CDR3 totals 14 residues. Trimming left V 2 bases short and J 3 bases short, with 14 bases between. The CDR3 DNA reads as TGTGCCTGGAGTTGGGGGGGCGCGGGCTACGAGCAGTACTTC. The encoded protein is CAWSWGGAGYEQYF.

This clone turned up a few times. CDR3 nucleotides: TGTGCCAGCAGCTTACTACCGGGACAGGGGTTCAATGAGCAGTTCTTC. Amino acid sequence: CASSLLPGQGFNEQFF. The V call is TRBV7-3, the J call TRBJ2-1; 10 positions agree with TRBD1. Germline V CDR1 and CDR2: SGHTA, FQGTGA. The CDR3 sequence is 16 residues long. J lost 6 bases, V lost 2 bases, and 7 bases had no gene match.

The chain employs TRBV4-1 and TRBJ2-5; weak D call: TRBD2 (6 bases). CDR1 is MGHRA and CDR2 is YSYEKL in the germline V gene. The CDR3 extends over 14 amino acids. V was trimmed by 3 bases and J by 0 bases, leaving 8 bases between them. The CDR3: CASSHGTYQETQYF. The CDR3 nucleotides are TGCGCCAGCAGCCATGGGACTTACCAAGAGACCCAGTACTTC.

This clone was seen a few times. V and J are TRBV7-2 and TRBJ2-2; TRBD2 might be the D (6 bases). Germline V gene sequence: CDR1 SGHTA, CDR2 FQGNSA. This CDR3 contains 16 residues. Trimming took 5 bases from V and 3 from J, leaving 16 bases between them. CDR3 DNA: TGTGCCAGCAGCCCCCCCGGGGGATGGGACACCGGGGAGCTGTTTTTT. Translation: CASSPPGGWDTGELFF.

In its sample, this clone was seen a few times. The rearrangement joins TRBV7-2 to TRBJ1-2; unclear D gene. Germline V lookup: CDR1 SGHTA, CDR2 FQGNSA. The CDR3 is made up of 13 amino acids. Trimming shortened V by 5 bases and J by 4 bases, and 11 bases separated the two germline ends. The CDR3 DNA reads TGTGCCAGCAGCCCGGACTCGTCCTATGGCTACACCTTC. Protein product: CASSPDSSYGYTF.

The rearrangement joins TRBV5-4 to TRBJ2-7; TRBD2 agrees at 9 bases. This CDR3 region has 15 residues. In germline, CDR1 is SGHNT, CDR2 YYREEE (reference sequence). The trim removed 0 bases at V and 3 bases at J, leaving 4 bases unmatched. CDR3 sequence reads: CASSLVGTSFYEQYF. DNA for the CDR3: TGTGCCAGCAGCTTGGTGGGGACTAGCTTCTACGAGCAGTACTTC.

This clone has only a few counts. The chain is built from TRBV7-9 and TRBJ2-7; 9 bases line up with TRBD1. This CDR3 spans 14 amino acids. The V gene's germline CDR1 is SEHNR and CDR2 FQNEAQ (reference sequence). V lost 4 bases to trimming and J lost 6 bases; unmatched junction nucleotides: 7. The CDR3 DNA is TGTGCCAGCAGCTACGGGACAGGGAAGAGCGAGCAGTACTTC. Translation gives CASSYGTGKSEQYF.

The chain links TRBV18 to TRBJ1-2; no firm D call. CDR1 is KGHSH, CDR2 LQKENI, per germline. The length of the CDR3 is 11 residues. Trimming removed 6 bases from V and 4 bases from J, with 6 bases in between. The CDR3 sequence is CASSQVYGYTF. The CDR3 region has the DNA TGTGCCAGCTCCCAGGTCTATGGCTACACCTTC.

This clone was observed a few times. V usage is TRBV4-1 and J usage is TRBJ2-7; 10 nucleotides line up with TRBD2. Looked up from germline, CDR1 is MGHRA and CDR2 is YSYEKL. The CDR3 covers 16 residues. Trimming took 0 bases from V and 4 from J; bases not matched to a gene: 6. CDR3 residues: CASSQDVSSGSYEQYF. DNA for the CDR3: TGCGCCAGCAGCCAAGATGTATCTAGCGGGAGTTACGAGCAGTACTTC.

This chain connects TRBV30 to TRBJ1-2; D unclear. The CDR3 contains 12 residues. V was pared by 4 bases and J by 7 bases, with 13 bases between. Germline V gene sequence: CDR1 GTSNPN, CDR2 SVGIG (reference sequence). CDR3 in DNA: TGTGCCTGGATCCGAGGGCTGGGTGGCTACACCTTC. This encodes CAWIRGLGGYTF.

This clone was seen a few times. The chain is built from TRBV28 and TRBJ1-5; TRBD1 matches at 9 bases. This CDR3 region has 14 residues. Germline CDR1 MDHEN, CDR2 SYDVKM. Trimming removed 8 bases from V and 4 bases from J; junction bases left unmatched: 6. Here the CDR3 reads CASVQGQGNQPQHF. The CDR3 nucleotides are TGTGCCAGCGTTCAGGGACAGGGAAATCAGCCCCAGCATTTT.

V is TRBV18 and J is TRBJ2-1; 7 bases align to TRBD2. Germline lookup yields CDR1 KGHSH and CDR2 LQKENI. V shed 3 bases, J shed 4 bases, and the junction held 9 bases outside the gene matches. CDR3 length: 16 amino acids. DNA of the CDR3: TGTGCCAGCTCACCTCTGAGTAGCGGGCTTTACAATGAGCAGTTCTTC. It yields the protein CASSPLSSGLYNEQFF. The variable domain in full, with the rest retrieved from reference TRBV18 and TRBJ2-1, is NAGVMQNPRHLVRRRGQEARLRCSPMKGHSHVYWYRQLPEEGLKFMVYLQKENIIDESGMPKERFSAEFPKEGPSILRIQQVVRGDSAAYFCASSPLSSGLYNEQFFGPGTRLTVL.

The chain joins TRBV27 to TRBJ1-5; D is perhaps TRBD1 (5 bases). V lost 3 bases, J lost 7 bases, and 10 bases lay in between. In germline, CDR1 is MNHEY, CDR2 SMNVEV (reference sequence). The CDR3 is 13 residues long. CDR3 in DNA: TGTGCCAGCAGTTTTCAGGGTAGGCAGCCCCAGCATTTT. It translates to CASSFQGRQPQHF.

V usage is TRBV16 and J usage is TRBJ1-5; TRBD1 might be the D (5 bases). This CDR3 region has 13 residues. Germline V lookup: CDR1 KGHSY, CDR2 FQNENV. V lost 0 bases and J 7 bases, leaving 7 bases between the germline ends. For the CDR3, the DNA is TGTGCCAGCAGCCAATCGGGGGGGCAGCCCCAGCATTTT. The encoded protein is CASSQSGGQPQHF. Full variable domain (missing parts from reference TRBV16 and TRBJ1-5): GEEVAQTPKHLVRGEGQKAKLYCAPIKGHSYVFWYQQVLKNEFKFLISFQNENVFDETGMPKERFSAKCLPNSPCSLEIQATKLEDSAVYFCASSQSGGQPQHFGDGTRLSIL.

The chain links TRBV21-1 to TRBJ2-7; TRBD1 is the table's D call, not checked against the DNA. TRBV21-1 is shown as a pseudogene. CDR3 length: 18 amino acids. DNA of the CDR3: TGTGCCAGCAGCAAAGCGACCCTCAAACAGGGGGAGTCGTACGAGCAGTACTTC. This sequence encodes CASSKATLKQGESYEQYF.

The chain carries TRBV19 and TRBJ2-1; possible D gene TRBD2, 6 bases. The V end was cut by 5 bases, the J end by 0 bases, with 17 bases between. Germline values: CDR1 LNHDA, CDR2 SQIVND (reference sequence). The CDR3 has 17 amino acids. The CDR3 nucleotides are TGTGCCAGTAGTCGGGACCCGGGAGCCCTCTCCTACAATGAGCAGTTCTTC. Amino acids: CASSRDPGALSYNEQFF. The whole variable domain, filled in from reference TRBV19 and TRBJ2-1, reads DGGITQSPKYLFRKEGQNVTLSCEQNLNHDAMYWYRQDPGQGLRLIYYSQIVNDFQKGDIAEGYSVSREKKESFPLTVTSAQKNPTAFYLCASSRDPGALSYNEQFFGPGTRLTVL.

This chain joins TRBV7-9 and TRBJ1-2; 7 positions match TRBD1. The length of the CDR3 is 15 residues. V was pared by 5 bases and J by 7 bases, with 13 bases of the junction left unmatched. CDR1 and CDR2 from the germline V gene are SEHNR and FQNEAQ (reference sequence). The CDR3 loop reads CASSRGGGDRRGYTF. In DNA form, the CDR3 reads TGTGCCAGCAGCCGAGGGGGCGGGGATCGGCGTGGCTACACCTTC.

This clone has more than one count but fewer than ten. This chain joins TRBV5-4 and TRBJ2-5; D remains unclear. The V gene's germline CDR1 is SGHNT and CDR2 YYREEE (reference sequence). Deletions cut 2 bases from V and 0 bases from J, with 11 bases between. CDR3 length: 15 amino acids. CDR3 region: CASSLSLTDQETQYF. The CDR3 DNA reads TGTGCCAGCAGCTTATCACTAACGGACCAAGAGACCCAGTACTTC.

The table lists this clone with a few counts. This chain connects TRBV25-1 to TRBJ2-1; perhaps TRBD1 as D (6 bases). This CDR3 spans 16 amino acids. V lost 4 bases and J lost 9, with 22 bases in between. CDR1 is MGHDK, CDR2 SYGVNS, per germline. The CDR3 region has the DNA TGTGCCAGCAGTGCACACTTAGGGGGTGAAGCCGTTGAGCAGTTCTTC. Protein sequence: CASSAHLGGEAVEQFF.

The chain employs TRBV5-1 and TRBJ2-1, with 8 nucleotides matching TRBD2. With V trimmed by 0 bases and J by 15 bases, 11 bases remained unmatched. The CDR3 totals 14 residues. CDR1 SGHRS and CDR2 YFSETQ come from the germline V gene. The CDR3 DNA reads as TGCGCCAGCAGCTTGGCCACTAGCGGCCCTCGGCGGTTCTTC. Translated, it gives CASSLATSGPRRFF. Together with reference TRBV5-1 and TRBJ2-1, the CDR3 gives the full variable domain: KAGVTQTPRYLIKTRGQQVTLSCSPISGHRSVSWYQQTPGQGLQFLFEYFSETQRNKGNFPGRFSGRQFSNSRSEMNVSTLELGDSALYLCASSLATSGPRRFFGPGTRLTVL.

This clone was picked up a small number of times. The chain joins TRBV6-5 to TRBJ2-1; D might be TRBD2 (5 bases). Trimming took off 2 bases at V and 6 bases at J, with 14 bases between the two ends. The CDR3 totals 15 residues. The V gene's germline CDR1 is MNHEY and CDR2 SVGAGI. CDR3 in amino acids: CASSYRLRRGNEQFF. CDR3 coding DNA: TGTGCCAGCAGTTACCGACTCCGCCGGGGCAATGAGCAGTTCTTC.

This clone was seen a few times. The gene calls are TRBV7-9 and TRBJ2-5; 8 bases map to TRBD1. CDR3 size: 13 residues. Germline-derived CDR1 and CDR2 are SEHNR and FQNEAQ (reference sequence). The trim removed 11 bases at V and 5 bases at J, leaving 10 bases unmatched. CDR3 sequence reads: CAAGGALGETQYF. The DNA of the CDR3 is TGTGCCGCAGGGGGCGCTTTGGGGGAGACCCAGTACTTC.

Only a few counts were recorded for this clone. The V and J genes are TRBV9 and TRBJ2-1, with D perhaps matching TRBD2 (6 bases). V was clipped by 0 bases and J by 0 bases, with 10 bases between them. From germline, CDR1 is SGDLS and CDR2 YYNGEE. The CDR3 consists of 16 residues. DNA of the CDR3: TGTGCCAGCAGCGTAGACGGGGGAAGCTCCTACAATGAGCAGTTCTTC. Translating gives CASSVDGGSSYNEQFF.

This clone was recorded a few times. The chain couples TRBV18 to TRBJ1-2; D gene ambiguous. V lost 6 bases and J 4 bases, leaving 9 bases between the germline ends. This CDR3 has 12 amino acids. In germline, CDR1 is KGHSH, CDR2 LQKENI. The chain's CDR3 is CASSERGYGYTF. The CDR3 region has the DNA TGTGCCAGCTCGGAGCGGGGCTATGGCTACACCTTC. Full variable domain (missing parts from reference TRBV18 and TRBJ1-2): NAGVMQNPRHLVRRRGQEARLRCSPMKGHSHVYWYRQLPEEGLKFMVYLQKENIIDESGMPKERFSAEFPKEGPSILRIQQVVRGDSAAYFCASSERGYGYTFGSGTRLTVV.